This is a list of T cell receptor beta chains from one sample in a study of blood T cell repertoires in COVID-19. Some clones are missing from TCRdb's copy, which holds only in-frame ones; the method was immunoSEQ multiplex PCR. The repertoire holds some 700,000 clones, 85% to 90% seen once, with under 0.3% in the top ten. Sequencing used peripheral blood. Source of these receptors: a woman under 30 with acute or convalescent COVID-19. Each CDR3 is given with its conserved first and last residue. Fields, in order: V gene, clone size, D gene, J gene, CDR3 DNA, CDR3 protein. The D gene is left open where the match is weak. A row's size may be missing; if present it is once, few, many or a size class.

v_gene: TRBV5-1
abundance: NA
d_gene: NA
j_gene: TRBJ1-1
CDR3nt: TGCGCCAGCACGACGGACAGTATGAACACTGAAGCTTTCTTT
CDR3aa: CASTTDSMNTEAFF

v_gene: TRBV18
abundance: NA
d_gene: NA
j_gene: TRBJ1-4
CDR3nt: TGTGCCAGCTCCCTCACCCTGGACAGCTATGAAAAACTGTTTTTT
CDR3aa: CASSLTLDSYEKLFF

v_gene: TRBV4-3
abundance: NA
d_gene: TRBD1
j_gene: TRBJ2-5
CDR3nt: TGCGCCAGCAGCCAAGGGTCGACAGGGCACGAGACCCAGTACTTC
CDR3aa: CASSQGSTGHETQYF

v_gene: TRBV27
abundance: NA
d_gene: TRBD1
j_gene: TRBJ1-2
CDR3nt: TGTGCCTCCGGGGACAGGGGGGGTTTTGGGGGCTACACCTTC
CDR3aa: CASGDRGGFGGYTF

v_gene: TRBV19
abundance: NA
d_gene: TRBD1
j_gene: TRBJ1-5
CDR3nt: TGTGCCAGTTGCAGGGGGGCAAGGCAGCCCCAGCATTTT
CDR3aa: CASCRGARQPQHF

v_gene: TRBV6-2/TRBV6-3
abundance: NA
d_gene: TRBD2
j_gene: TRBJ2-3
CDR3nt: TGTGCCAGCAGTTACTCCCCGTGGACTAGCGGGACCTATACGCAGTATTTT
CDR3aa: CASSYSPWTSGTYTQYF

v_gene: TRBV27
abundance: NA
d_gene: NA
j_gene: TRBJ2-7
CDR3nt: TGTGCCAGCAGTTTCCCGGACAGACCCTACGAGCAGTACTTC
CDR3aa: CASSFPDRPYEQYF

v_gene: TRBV6-1
abundance: NA
d_gene: TRBD1
j_gene: TRBJ2-1
CDR3nt: TGTGCCAGCAGTGAAGGACAGGGACCATACAATGAGCAGTTCTTC
CDR3aa: CASSEGQGPYNEQFF

v_gene: TRBV5-6
abundance: NA
d_gene: TRBD1
j_gene: TRBJ2-7
CDR3nt: TGTGCCAGCACCAAGGGACAGAGACCCTACGAGCAGTACTTC
CDR3aa: CASTKGQRPYEQYF

v_gene: TRBV5-1
abundance: NA
d_gene: NA
j_gene: TRBJ1-3
CDR3nt: TGCGCCAGCAGCCCTTCGGGCTCTGGAAACACCATATATTTT
CDR3aa: CASSPSGSGNTIYF

v_gene: TRBV7-9
abundance: NA
d_gene: TRBD1
j_gene: TRBJ1-1
CDR3nt: TGTGCCAGCAGCTTCCCTCCGGGACAGGTTAACACTGAAGCTTTCTTT
CDR3aa: CASSFPPGQVNTEAFF

v_gene: TRBV7-9
abundance: NA
d_gene: NA
j_gene: TRBJ1-1
CDR3nt: TGTGCCAGCAGCTTAGTTGGGGGGAGGAACACTGAAGCTTTCTTT
CDR3aa: CASSLVGGRNTEAFF

v_gene: TRBV29-1
abundance: NA
d_gene: NA
j_gene: TRBJ1-2
CDR3nt: TGCAGCGTTGCCAGGCAGGGCTATGGCTACACCTTC
CDR3aa: CSVARQGYGYTF

v_gene: TRBV19
abundance: NA
d_gene: TRBD2
j_gene: TRBJ2-3
CDR3nt: TGTGCCAGTAGTATATATTCTATGATCGGGCTAGCGGGGGGCACAGATACGCAGTATTTT
CDR3aa: CASSIYSMIGLAGGTDTQYF

v_gene: TRBV10-3
abundance: NA
d_gene: TRBD1
j_gene: TRBJ2-7
CDR3nt: TGTGCCATCAGTGACCCGACAGGGGGCGGCTACGAGCAGTACTTC
CDR3aa: CAISDPTGGGYEQYF

v_gene: TRBV4-3
abundance: NA
d_gene: TRBD2
j_gene: TRBJ2-3
CDR3nt: TGCGCCAGCAGTTACTCGACTAGCGGGGGCGCAGATACGCAGTATTTT
CDR3aa: CASSYSTSGGADTQYF

v_gene: TRBV7-2
abundance: NA
d_gene: NA
j_gene: TRBJ2-3
CDR3nt: TGTGCCAGCAGCTTAGCATCACTAGCCACAGATACGCAGTATTTT
CDR3aa: CASSLASLATDTQYF

v_gene: TRBV2
abundance: NA
d_gene: NA
j_gene: TRBJ1-1
CDR3nt: TGTGCTGGGGGGGGCATGTACACTGAAGCTTTCTTT
CDR3aa: CAGGGMYTEAFF

v_gene: TRBV3-1/TRBV3-2
abundance: NA
d_gene: NA
j_gene: TRBJ2-5
CDR3nt: TGTGCCAGCAGCCCCGAGGGGGAAGAGACCCAGTACTTC
CDR3aa: CASSPEGEETQYF

v_gene: TRBV6-5
abundance: NA
d_gene: NA
j_gene: TRBJ1-1
CDR3nt: TGTGCCAGCAGTTACGGGCGGGGCACTGAAGCTTTCTTT
CDR3aa: CASSYGRGTEAFF

v_gene: TRBV19
abundance: once
d_gene: TRBD1
j_gene: TRBJ1-4
CDR3nt: TGTGCCAGTAGTATCCCGGGACAGGGAAGTGAAAAACTGTTTTTT
CDR3aa: CASSIPGQGSEKLFF

v_gene: TRBV5-1
abundance: NA
d_gene: NA
j_gene: TRBJ2-4
CDR3nt: TGCGCCAGCAGCTTGCCGGGGGAATCGACGGCCGGAAACATTCAGTACTTC
CDR3aa: CASSLPGESTAGNIQYF

v_gene: TRBV19
abundance: NA
d_gene: TRBD2
j_gene: TRBJ2-7
CDR3nt: TGTGCCAGTAGTGCCACGGGACTAGCATACGAGCAGTACTTC
CDR3aa: CASSATGLAYEQYF

v_gene: TRBV5-5
abundance: NA
d_gene: NA
j_gene: TRBJ1-2
CDR3nt: TGTGCCAGCAGCTTGGCCCAGGGGACCAACTATGGCTACACCTTC
CDR3aa: CASSLAQGTNYGYTF

v_gene: TRBV25-1
abundance: once
d_gene: NA
j_gene: TRBJ1-1
CDR3nt: TGTGCCAGCAGTGGGGGGGGTAGAGAAGCTTTCTTT
CDR3aa: CASSGGGREAFF

v_gene: TRBV6-6
abundance: NA
d_gene: NA
j_gene: TRBJ2-7
CDR3nt: TGTGCCAGCAGTCAGACAGGTTTGCCAAACGAGCAGTACTTC
CDR3aa: CASSQTGLPNEQYF

v_gene: TRBV5-4
abundance: NA
d_gene: NA
j_gene: TRBJ2-7
CDR3nt: TGTGCCAGCAGCTTCGGCCAGGGTTACTACGAGCAGTACTTC
CDR3aa: CASSFGQGYYEQYF

v_gene: TRBV5-6
abundance: NA
d_gene: NA
j_gene: TRBJ1-5
CDR3nt: TGTGCCAGCAGCTTAGGGGTAAATCAGCCCCAGCATTTT
CDR3aa: CASSLGVNQPQHF

v_gene: TRBV6-2/TRBV6-3
abundance: NA
d_gene: TRBD2
j_gene: TRBJ2-1
CDR3nt: TGTGCCAGCAGTGTCGCCGGGACTAGCAATGAGCAGTTCTTC
CDR3aa: CASSVAGTSNEQFF

v_gene: TRBV6-4
abundance: NA
d_gene: NA
j_gene: TRBJ2-3
CDR3nt: TGTGCCAGCAGTGACTCGGGCCGGGATACGCAGTATTTT
CDR3aa: CASSDSGRDTQYF

v_gene: TRBV2
abundance: NA
d_gene: NA
j_gene: TRBJ1-1
CDR3nt: TGTGCCAGCAGTGAATTTCTTCCAGGGATGAACACTGAAGCTTTCTTT
CDR3aa: CASSEFLPGMNTEAFF

v_gene: TRBV12-3/TRBV12-4
abundance: NA
d_gene: TRBD2
j_gene: TRBJ2-4
CDR3nt: TGTGCCAGCAGTCCCGGGACTAGCGGCATTCAGTACTTC
CDR3aa: CASSPGTSGIQYF

v_gene: TRBV6-5
abundance: once
d_gene: TRBD1
j_gene: TRBJ1-5
CDR3nt: TGTGCCAGCAGGGGACAGGGTGGCAGCAATCAGCCCCAGCATTTT
CDR3aa: CASRGQGGSNQPQHF

v_gene: TRBV7-9
abundance: NA
d_gene: NA
j_gene: TRBJ1-3
CDR3nt: TGTGCCAGCAGCCCCCGCAGGGGTGCTTCAGGAAACACCATATATTTT
CDR3aa: CASSPRRGASGNTIYF

v_gene: TRBV21-1
abundance: NA
d_gene: NA
j_gene: TRBJ2-4
CDR3nt: TGTGCCAGCAGCAAAGTGGACAGCCCTATCCTCACCCCCATTCAGTACTTC
CDR3aa: CASSKVDSPILTPIQYF

v_gene: TRBV24-1
abundance: NA
d_gene: NA
j_gene: TRBJ1-1
CDR3nt: TGTGCCACCCCACTAGTCCAGAACACTGAAGCTTTCTTT
CDR3aa: CATPLVQNTEAFF

v_gene: TRBV23-1
abundance: NA
d_gene: NA
j_gene: TRBJ1-1
CDR3nt: TGCGCCAGCAGTCGGGGAGGGGCGGGGACCACTGAAGCTTTCTTT
CDR3aa: CASSRGGAGTTEAFF

v_gene: TRBV7-8
abundance: NA
d_gene: NA
j_gene: TRBJ1-1
CDR3nt: TGTGCCAGCAGCTACAAGCGAGGGCCGAGGCTGTTCTTT
CDR3aa: CASSYKRGPRLFF

v_gene: TRBV5-5
abundance: NA
d_gene: NA
j_gene: TRBJ2-5
CDR3nt: TGTGCCAGCAGCTTGGCAGTGATAGCGGCCCACCAAGAGACCCAGTACTTC
CDR3aa: CASSLAVIAAHQETQYF

v_gene: TRBV10-3
abundance: NA
d_gene: NA
j_gene: TRBJ2-7
CDR3nt: TGTGCCGGCGGTTGGGGAGGAGAGCAGTACTTC
CDR3aa: CAGGWGGEQYF

v_gene: TRBV7-2
abundance: NA
d_gene: NA
j_gene: TRBJ2-5
CDR3nt: TGTGCCAGCAGCTTTAATTTAGGAGGAGAGACCCAGTACTTC
CDR3aa: CASSFNLGGETQYF

v_gene: TRBV5-1
abundance: NA
d_gene: TRBD1
j_gene: TRBJ2-6
CDR3nt: TGCGCCAGCAGCTCAGACAGGGCCGTATCCTCTGGGGCCAACGTCCTGACTTTC
CDR3aa: CASSSDRAVSSGANVLTF

v_gene: TRBV5-5
abundance: NA
d_gene: TRBD2
j_gene: TRBJ2-7
CDR3nt: TGTGCCAGCAGCTTGGACCCCCCTAGCGGGGGTTACGAGCAGTACTTC
CDR3aa: CASSLDPPSGGYEQYF

v_gene: TRBV7-2
abundance: once
d_gene: NA
j_gene: TRBJ1-2
CDR3nt: TGTGCCAGCAGCTTATTCGGACCGGGGATGGTGGGCTACACCTTC
CDR3aa: CASSLFGPGMVGYTF

v_gene: TRBV5-8
abundance: NA
d_gene: TRBD2
j_gene: TRBJ2-7
CDR3nt: TGTGCCAGCAGCCTAACGCTAGCGGGGGGGCGCGAGCAGTACTTC
CDR3aa: CASSLTLAGGREQYF

v_gene: TRBV9
abundance: NA
d_gene: NA
j_gene: TRBJ2-7
CDR3nt: TGTGCCAGCAGCGGTGGGGACTGGAGCTCCTACGAGCAGTACTTC
CDR3aa: CASSGGDWSSYEQYF

v_gene: TRBV27
abundance: NA
d_gene: TRBD1
j_gene: TRBJ2-3
CDR3nt: TGTGCCAGCAGTTCCACGGGACAGAGCACAGATACGCAGTATTTT
CDR3aa: CASSSTGQSTDTQYF

v_gene: TRBV7-9
abundance: once
d_gene: TRBD1
j_gene: TRBJ1-3
CDR3nt: TGTGCCAGCAGCGCGGACAGGGGCGTTGGAAACACCATATATTTT
CDR3aa: CASSADRGVGNTIYF

v_gene: TRBV6-5
abundance: NA
d_gene: NA
j_gene: TRBJ1-5
CDR3nt: TGTGCCAGCAACTTAGAATGGGTCCGGGCCCAGCATTTT
CDR3aa: CASNLEWVRAQHF

v_gene: TRBV5-6
abundance: NA
d_gene: TRBD1
j_gene: TRBJ1-6
CDR3nt: TGTGCCAGCAGCTCCGACAGGGGGCAGAATTCACCCCTCCACTTT
CDR3aa: CASSSDRGQNSPLHF

v_gene: TRBV27
abundance: NA
d_gene: NA
j_gene: TRBJ2-7
CDR3nt: TGTGCCAGCACCACTGGGTCAGGGCCATGGTACGAGCAGTACTTC
CDR3aa: CASTTGSGPWYEQYF